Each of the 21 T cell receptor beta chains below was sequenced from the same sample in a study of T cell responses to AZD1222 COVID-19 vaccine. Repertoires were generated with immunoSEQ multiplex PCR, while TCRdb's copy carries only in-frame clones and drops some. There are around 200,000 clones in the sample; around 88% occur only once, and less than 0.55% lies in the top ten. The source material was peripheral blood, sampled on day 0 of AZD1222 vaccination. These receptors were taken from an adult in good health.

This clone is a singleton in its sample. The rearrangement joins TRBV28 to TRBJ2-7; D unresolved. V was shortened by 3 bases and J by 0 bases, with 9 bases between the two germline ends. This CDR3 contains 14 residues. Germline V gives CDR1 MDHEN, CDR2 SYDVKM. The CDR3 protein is CASSFISSSYEQYF. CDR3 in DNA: TGTGCCAGCAGTTTTATCTCAAGCTCCTACGAGCAGTACTTC. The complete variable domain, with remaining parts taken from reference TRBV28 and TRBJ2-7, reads DVKVTQSSRYLVKRTGEKVFLECVQDMDHENMFWYRQDPGLGLRLIYFSYDVKMKEKGDIPEGYSVSREKKERFSLILESASTNQTSMYLCASSFISSSYEQYFGPGTRLTVT.

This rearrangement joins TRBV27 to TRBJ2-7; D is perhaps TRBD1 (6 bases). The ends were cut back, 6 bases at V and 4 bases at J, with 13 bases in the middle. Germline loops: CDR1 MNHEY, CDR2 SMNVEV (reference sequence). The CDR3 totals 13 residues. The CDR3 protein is CASSRGRYYEQYF. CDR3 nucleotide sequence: TGTGCCAGCAGCAGGGGTCGCTATTACGAGCAGTACTTC.

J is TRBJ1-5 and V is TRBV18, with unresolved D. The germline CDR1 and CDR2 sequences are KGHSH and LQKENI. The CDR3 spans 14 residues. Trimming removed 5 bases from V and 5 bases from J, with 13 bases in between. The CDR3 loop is CASSVEAADQPQHF. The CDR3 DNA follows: TGTGCCAGCTCAGTGGAGGCGGCCGATCAGCCCCAGCATTTT.

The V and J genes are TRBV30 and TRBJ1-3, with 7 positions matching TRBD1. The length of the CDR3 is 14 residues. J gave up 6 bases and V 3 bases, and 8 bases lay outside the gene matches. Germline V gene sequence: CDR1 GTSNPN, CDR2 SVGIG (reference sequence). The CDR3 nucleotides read TGTGCCTGGAGATTAACAGGGGCGACAAACACCATATATTTT. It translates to CAWRLTGATNTIYF.

The CDR3 region is CATTSPSSGRGYEQYF. The CDR3 bases are TGTGCCACCACTTCCCCCTCTAGCGGGAGAGGCTACGAGCAGTACTTC. The chain links TRBV28 to TRBJ2-7; 10 bases line up with TRBD2. The CDR3 has 16 amino acids. The ends lost 10 bases at V and 3 bases at J; junction bases unmatched: 15. Looked up from germline, CDR1 is MDHEN and CDR2 is SYDVKM.

The CDR3 DNA sequence: TGTGCCAGCAGCCAAGGGATGGCCGTGGGCTACACCTTC. It specifies CASSQGMAVGYTF. This chain connects TRBV3-1 (or the pseudogene TRBV3-2) to TRBJ1-2; no clear D gene. Trimming pared 1 base from V and 8 bases from J, leaving 11 bases between. The CDR3 runs to 13 residues. CDR1 is LGHDT, CDR2 YNNKEL, per germline (reference sequence).

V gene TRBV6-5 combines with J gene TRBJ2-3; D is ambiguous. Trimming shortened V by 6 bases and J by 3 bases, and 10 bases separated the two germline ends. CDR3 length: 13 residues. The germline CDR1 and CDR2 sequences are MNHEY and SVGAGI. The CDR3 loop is CASSLIPTDTQYF. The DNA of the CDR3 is TGTGCCAGCAGCCTCATCCCTACAGATACGCAGTATTTT.

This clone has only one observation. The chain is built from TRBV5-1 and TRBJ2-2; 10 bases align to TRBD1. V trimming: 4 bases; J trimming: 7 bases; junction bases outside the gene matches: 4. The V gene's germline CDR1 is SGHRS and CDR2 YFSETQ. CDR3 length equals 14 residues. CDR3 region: CASSAGQGNGELFF. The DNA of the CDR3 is TGCGCCAGCAGCGCGGGACAGGGGAACGGGGAGCTGTTTTTT.

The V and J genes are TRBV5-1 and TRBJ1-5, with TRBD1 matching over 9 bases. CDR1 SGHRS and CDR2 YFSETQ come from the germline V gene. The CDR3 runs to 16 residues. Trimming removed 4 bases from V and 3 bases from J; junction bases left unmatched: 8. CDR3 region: CASSLRQGGNNQPQHF. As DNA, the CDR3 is TGCGCCAGCAGCCTTAGACAGGGGGGGAACAATCAGCCCCAGCATTTT.

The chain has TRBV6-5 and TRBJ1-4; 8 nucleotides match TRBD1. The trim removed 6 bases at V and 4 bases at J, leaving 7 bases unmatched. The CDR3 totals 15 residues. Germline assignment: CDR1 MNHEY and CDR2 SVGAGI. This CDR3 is CASRPRQGLNEKLFF. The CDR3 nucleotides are TGTGCCAGCAGACCCAGACAGGGGCTTAATGAAAAACTGTTTTTT.

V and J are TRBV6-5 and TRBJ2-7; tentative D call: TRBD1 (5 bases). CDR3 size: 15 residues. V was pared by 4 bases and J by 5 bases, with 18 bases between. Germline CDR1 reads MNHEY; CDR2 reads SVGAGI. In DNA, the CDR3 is TGTGCCAGCAGTTTGGGGCAGGGTGTTAGGGACGAGCAGTACTTC. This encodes CASSLGQGVRDEQYF.

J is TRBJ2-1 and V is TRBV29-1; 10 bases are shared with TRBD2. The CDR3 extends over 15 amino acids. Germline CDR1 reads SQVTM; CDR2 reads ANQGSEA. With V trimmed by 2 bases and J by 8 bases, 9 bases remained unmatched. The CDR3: CSVEPPLAGRYEQFF. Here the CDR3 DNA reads TGCAGCGTTGAACCCCCACTAGCGGGACGATATGAGCAGTTCTTC.

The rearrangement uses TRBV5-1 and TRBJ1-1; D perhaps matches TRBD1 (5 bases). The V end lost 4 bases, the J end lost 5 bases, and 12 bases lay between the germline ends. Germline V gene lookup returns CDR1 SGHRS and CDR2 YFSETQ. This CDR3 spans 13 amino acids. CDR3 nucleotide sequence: TGCGCCAGCAGCGGCGCGGGGGGGACTGAAGCTTTCTTT. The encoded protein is CASSGAGGTEAFF. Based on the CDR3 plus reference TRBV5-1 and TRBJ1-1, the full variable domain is KAGVTQTPRYLIKTRGQQVTLSCSPISGHRSVSWYQQTPGQGLQFLFEYFSETQRNKGNFPGRFSGRQFSNSRSEMNVSTLELGDSALYLCASSGAGGTEAFFGQGTRLTVV.

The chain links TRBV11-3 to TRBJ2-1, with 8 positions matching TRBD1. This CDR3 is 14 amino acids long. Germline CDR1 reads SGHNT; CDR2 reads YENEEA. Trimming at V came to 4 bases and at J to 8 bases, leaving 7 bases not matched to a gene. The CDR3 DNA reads TGTGCCAGCAGCTCCGGGCAGGGGGCCCATGAGCAGTTCTTC. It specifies CASSSGQGAHEQFF. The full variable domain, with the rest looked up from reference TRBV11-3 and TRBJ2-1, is EAGVVQSPRYKIIEKKQPVAFWCNPISGHNTLYWYLQNLGQGPELLIRYENEEAVDDSQLPKDRFSAERLKGVDSTLKIQPAELGDSAVYLCASSSGQGAHEQFFGPGTRLTVL.

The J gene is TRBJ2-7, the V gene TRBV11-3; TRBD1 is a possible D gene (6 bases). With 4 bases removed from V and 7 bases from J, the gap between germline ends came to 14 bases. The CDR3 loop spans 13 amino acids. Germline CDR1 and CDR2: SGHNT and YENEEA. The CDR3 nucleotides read TGTGCCAGCAGCTCCTACAGGGATGGAGAGCAGTACTTC. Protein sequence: CASSSYRDGEQYF.

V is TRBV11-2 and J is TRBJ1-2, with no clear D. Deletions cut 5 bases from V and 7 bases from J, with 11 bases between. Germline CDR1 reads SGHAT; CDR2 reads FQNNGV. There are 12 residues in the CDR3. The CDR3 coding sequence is TGTGCCAGCAGCCATCGGACTAGTGGCTACACCTTC. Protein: CASSHRTSGYTF.

In DNA, the CDR3 is TGTGCCAGCAGCGAGGGACAAACTAATGAAAAACTGTTTTTT. Translating gives CASSEGQTNEKLFF. J is TRBJ1-4 and V is TRBV9; a weak D match, TRBD1 (6 bases). Trimming pared 3 bases from V and 1 base from J, leaving 7 bases between. The length of the CDR3 is 14 residues. Looked up from germline, CDR1 is SGDLS and CDR2 is YYNGEE.

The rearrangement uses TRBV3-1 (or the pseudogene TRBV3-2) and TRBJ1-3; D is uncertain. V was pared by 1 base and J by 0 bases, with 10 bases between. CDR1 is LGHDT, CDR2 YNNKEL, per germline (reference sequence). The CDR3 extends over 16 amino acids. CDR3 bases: TGTGCCAGCAGCCAAGCCCGCGGTAGCTCTGGAAACACCATATATTTT. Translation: CASSQARGSSGNTIYF.

Here the CDR3 reads CASSFSGGAYEQYF. As DNA, the CDR3 is TGTGCCAGCAGCTTTAGCGGGGGGGCTTACGAGCAGTACTTC. The chain couples TRBV11-2 to TRBJ2-7, with 11 bases aligning to TRBD2. The CDR3 is 14 amino acids. Losses at the gene ends were 3 bases for V and 4 bases for J; bases not matched to a gene: 2. CDR1 and CDR2 (germline): SGHAT, FQNNGV.

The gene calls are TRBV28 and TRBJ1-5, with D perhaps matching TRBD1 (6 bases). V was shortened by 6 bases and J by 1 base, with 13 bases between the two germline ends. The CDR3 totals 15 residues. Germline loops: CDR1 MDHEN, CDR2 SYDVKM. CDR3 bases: TGTGCCAGCAGGGCGTGGAGGGGGAGCAATCAGCCCCAGCATTTT. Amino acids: CASRAWRGSNQPQHF.

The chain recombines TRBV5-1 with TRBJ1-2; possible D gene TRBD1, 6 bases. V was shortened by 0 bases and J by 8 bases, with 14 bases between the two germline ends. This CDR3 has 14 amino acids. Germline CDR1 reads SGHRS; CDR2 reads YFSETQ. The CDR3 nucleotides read TGCGCCAGCAGCTTGGCCCCTGGGACAACAGGCTACACCTTC. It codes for CASSLAPGTTGYTF.